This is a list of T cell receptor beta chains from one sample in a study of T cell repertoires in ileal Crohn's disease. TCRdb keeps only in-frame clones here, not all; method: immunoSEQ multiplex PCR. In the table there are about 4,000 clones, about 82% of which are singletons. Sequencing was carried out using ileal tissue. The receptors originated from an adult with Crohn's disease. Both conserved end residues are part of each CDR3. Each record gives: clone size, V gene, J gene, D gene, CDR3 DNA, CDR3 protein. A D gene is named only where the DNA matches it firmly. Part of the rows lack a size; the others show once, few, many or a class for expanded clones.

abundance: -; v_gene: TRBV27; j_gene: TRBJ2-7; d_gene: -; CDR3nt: TGTGCCAGCAGTTTATCGTTCGGGTACGAGCAGTACTTC; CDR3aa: CASSLSFGYEQYF
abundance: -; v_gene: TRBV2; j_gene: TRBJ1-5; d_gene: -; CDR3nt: TGTGCCAGCACTAACACCAGGGCAAGCAATCAGCCCCAGCATTTT; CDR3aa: CASTNTRASNQPQHF
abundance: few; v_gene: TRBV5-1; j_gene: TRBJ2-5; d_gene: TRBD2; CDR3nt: TGCGCCAGCGGGGAACTAGCGCTGCAAGAGACCCAGTACTTC; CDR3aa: CASGELALQETQYF
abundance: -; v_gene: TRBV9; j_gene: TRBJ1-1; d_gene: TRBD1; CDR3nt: TGTGCCAGCAGCGTAGAAGGGGGCGGGCTGGGCACTGAAGCTTTCTTT; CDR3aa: CASSVEGGGLGTEAFF
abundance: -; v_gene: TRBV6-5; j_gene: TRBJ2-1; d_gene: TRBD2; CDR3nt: TGTGCCAGCACCACGAGTAGCGGGGCCTACAATGAGCAGTTCTTC; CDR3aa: CASTTSSGAYNEQFF
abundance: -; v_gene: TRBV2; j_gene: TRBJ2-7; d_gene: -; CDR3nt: TGTGCCAGCAGGATGTTCGAGGCTGCGGTCGTTCCCGAGCAGTACTTC; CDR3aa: CASRMFEAAVVPEQYF
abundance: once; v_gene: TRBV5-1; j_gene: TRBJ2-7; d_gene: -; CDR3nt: TGCGCCAGCAGCTTGTACCCTTCGGGGCAGCGGGTTCCCTACGAGCAGTACTTC; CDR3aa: CASSLYPSGQRVPYEQYF
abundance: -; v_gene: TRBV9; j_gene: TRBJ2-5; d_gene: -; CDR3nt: TGTGCCAGCAGCGTTGGCGTTGGAGCTGTAGAGACCCAGTACTTC; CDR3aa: CASSVGVGAVETQYF
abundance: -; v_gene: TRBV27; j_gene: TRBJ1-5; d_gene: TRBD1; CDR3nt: TGTGCCAGCAGTCCCGGGACAGGGTATCAGCCCCAGCATTTT; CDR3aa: CASSPGTGYQPQHF
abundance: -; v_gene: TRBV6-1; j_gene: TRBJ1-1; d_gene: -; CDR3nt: TGTGCCAGCAGTGAAGTGGGAGGGGGAGCTTTCTTT; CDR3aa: CASSEVGGGAFF
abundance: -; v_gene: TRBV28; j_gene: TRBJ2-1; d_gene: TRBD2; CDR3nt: TGTGCCAGCAGAAATAGCGGGAGCTCCGAGTTCTTC; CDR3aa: CASRNSGSSEFF
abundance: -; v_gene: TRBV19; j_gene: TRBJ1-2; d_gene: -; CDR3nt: TGTGCCAGTAGTATAGAGGGGCACTATGGCTACGCCTTC; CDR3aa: CASSIEGHYGYAF
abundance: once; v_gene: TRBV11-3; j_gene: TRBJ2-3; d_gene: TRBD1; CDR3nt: TGTGCCAGCAGCGCACGTACAGGGGAAAACACAGATACGCAGTATTTT; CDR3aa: CASSARTGENTDTQYF
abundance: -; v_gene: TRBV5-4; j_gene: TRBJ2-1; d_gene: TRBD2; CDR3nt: TGTGCCAGCAGCTATCGAGGGGGAATTAGCGGGGGAGGCAATGAGCAGTTCTTC; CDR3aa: CASSYRGGISGGGNEQFF
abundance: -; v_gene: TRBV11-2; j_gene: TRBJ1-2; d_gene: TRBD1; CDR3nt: TGTGCCAGCAGCTTAGAGGGCAGGGGGCAAGGTGGCTACACCTTC; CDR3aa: CASSLEGRGQGGYTF
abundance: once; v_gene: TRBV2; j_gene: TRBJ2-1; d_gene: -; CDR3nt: TGTGCCAGCAGTGAAGCGACAAACAAGAAGTTCTTC; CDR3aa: CASSEATNKKFF
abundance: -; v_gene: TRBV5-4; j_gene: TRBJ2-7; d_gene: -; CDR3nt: TGTGCCAGCAGCAGGGGGTGGGGGCCGGCCTACGAGCAGTACTTC; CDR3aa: CASSRGWGPAYEQYF
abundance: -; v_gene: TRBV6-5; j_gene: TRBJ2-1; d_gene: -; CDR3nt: TGTGCCAGCAGTTACTCTTCTGGGCCCCACAATGAGCAGTTCTTC; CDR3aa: CASSYSSGPHNEQFF
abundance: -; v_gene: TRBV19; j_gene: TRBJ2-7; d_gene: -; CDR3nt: TGTGCCAGTAGGGAGGGACCAGCCGGCGAGCAGTACTTC; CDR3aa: CASREGPAGEQYF
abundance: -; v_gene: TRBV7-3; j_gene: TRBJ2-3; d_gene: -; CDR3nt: TGTGCCAGCAGCCTGGCCAGGCGCGAGACGCAGTATTTT; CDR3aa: CASSLARRETQYF
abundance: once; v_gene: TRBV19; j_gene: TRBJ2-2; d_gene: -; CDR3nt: TGTGCCAGTAGTATTACGGGGGACAGCTGGAACACCGGGGAGCTGTTTTTT; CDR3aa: CASSITGDSWNTGELFF
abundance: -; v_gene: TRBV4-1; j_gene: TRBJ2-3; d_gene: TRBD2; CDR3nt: TGCGCCAGCAGCCAAGGCGGCGGGAGAGGGGATACGCAGTATTTT; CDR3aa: CASSQGGGRGDTQYF
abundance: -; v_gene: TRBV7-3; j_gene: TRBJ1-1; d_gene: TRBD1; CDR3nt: TGTGCCAGCAGCACGACTAAATCGACCAGGGGGCGAAGCACTGAAGCTTTCTTT; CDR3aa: CASSTTKSTRGRSTEAFF